One sample yielded the 21 T cell receptor beta chains listed below, sequenced in a study of T-cell memory formation after mild COVID-19. TCRdb re-analysed the 5' RACE reads in MiXCR, keeping a single row per CDR3 protein. The sample yields around 300,000 distinct CDR3 sequences, less than 20% seen once. What was sequenced was PBMCs or a T cell subset sorted from them (not recorded which). These receptors originate from a man aged 18 to 29 who had mild COVID-19 (a few samples of this study predate the infection). Cell type and time point are not known.

This clonotype came up a few times. The J gene is TRBJ2-7, the V gene TRBV7-2; the match to TRBD1 covers 9 bases. Trimming cost V 3 bases and J 4 bases; bases outside gene matches: 7. The CDR3 is 15 amino acids. Germline V gives CDR1 SGHTA, CDR2 FQGNSA. CDR3 loop: CASSFSGTGTYEQYF. The CDR3 coding sequence is TGTGCCAGCAGCTTTTCCGGGACAGGGACTTACGAGCAGTACTTC.

The chain recombines TRBV7-7 with TRBJ2-1, with D possibly being TRBD1 (6 bases). V was trimmed by 1 base and J by 7 bases, leaving 8 bases between them. The CDR3 totals 13 residues. Germline loops: CDR1 SSHAT, CDR2 FNYEAQ (reference sequence). CDR3: CASSLDRANEQFF. CDR3 DNA: TGTGCCAGCAGCTTAGACAGGGCTAATGAGCAGTTCTTC. Drawing the rest from reference TRBV7-7 and TRBJ2-1, the complete variable domain is GAGVSQSPRYKVTKRGQDVTLRCDPISSHATLYWYQQALGQGPEFLTYFNYEAQPDKSGLPSDRFSAERPEGSISTLTIQRTEQRDSAMYRCASSLDRANEQFFGPGTRLTVL.

The chain joins TRBV19 to TRBJ2-1; D not resolved. The CDR3 totals 15 residues. Per the germline V gene, CDR1 is LNHDA and CDR2 is SQIVND (reference sequence). V lost 3 bases and J lost 1, with 10 bases in between. This CDR3 reads CASSMDADSYNEQFF. DNA of the CDR3: TGTGCCAGTAGTATGGACGCGGATTCCTACAATGAGCAGTTCTTC.

The chain is built from TRBV5-1 and TRBJ2-5; maybe TRBD1 (5 bases). Trimming removed 0 bases from V and 0 bases from J, with 9 bases in between. CDR3 length equals 15 residues. Germline CDR1 and CDR2: SGHRS and YFSETQ. The CDR3 coding sequence is TGCGCCAGCAGCTTGGAGACAGTGTACCAAGAGACCCAGTACTTC. Residues: CASSLETVYQETQYF.

V gene TRBV5-4 combines with J gene TRBJ2-2; unclear D gene. Germline V gene sequence: CDR1 SGHNT, CDR2 YYREEE (reference sequence). The CDR3 is 12 residues long. Between the trimmed V and J ends, which lost 2 bases and 7 bases, there was a span of 6 bases. The CDR3 reads CASSFEDGELFF. CDR3 in DNA: TGTGCCAGCAGCTTCGAGGACGGGGAGCTGTTTTTT.

This clonotype was counted between two and nine times. V is TRBV12-3 or TRBV12-4 and J is TRBJ2-1, with 13 positions matching TRBD2. The CDR3 is made up of 15 amino acids. With 6 bases clipped from V and 8 bases from J, the junction kept 7 bases outside the gene matches. The CDR3: CASRQLAGGPYEQFF. CDR3 sequence (DNA): TGTGCCAGCAGGCAACTAGCGGGGGGGCCCTATGAGCAGTTCTTC.

This sequence joins TRBV4-1 and TRBJ2-3, with no clear D. This CDR3 is 16 amino acids long. Trimming took 0 bases from V and 0 from J, leaving 10 bases between them. Looked up from germline, CDR1 is MGHRA and CDR2 is YSYEKL. This CDR3 reads CASSQEMGPSTDTQYF. The CDR3 DNA sequence: TGCGCCAGCAGCCAAGAGATGGGCCCTAGCACAGATACGCAGTATTTT.

The chain has TRBV6-5 and TRBJ2-3, with D possibly being TRBD2 (7 bases). The V gene's germline CDR1 is MNHEY and CDR2 SVGAGI. V lost 2 bases to trimming and J lost 5 bases, with 14 bases between them. CDR3 length equals 15 residues. The CDR3: CASSYEGGPGDTQYF. In DNA form, the CDR3 reads TGTGCCAGCAGTTACGAGGGGGGGCCAGGAGATACGCAGTATTTT.

This clonotype has just a few counts. The chain recombines TRBV14 with TRBJ1-5; D is ambiguous. V lost 1 base to trimming and J lost 7 bases, with 8 bases between them. The CDR3 has 13 residues. Germline lookup yields CDR1 SGHDN and CDR2 FVKESK. The CDR3 DNA follows: TGTGCCAGCAGCCAAGGCTCGTTACAGCCCCAGCATTTT. This codes for CASSQGSLQPQHF.

This clonotype was seen more than once but under ten times. The V and J genes are TRBV6-2 or TRBV6-3 and TRBJ1-2; D gene unclear. The CDR3 sequence is 13 residues long. The V and J ends lost 0 bases and 7 bases respectively, with 9 bases between them. Germline lookup yields CDR1 MNHEY and CDR2 SVGEGT. CDR3 sequence: CASSYSNGFGYTF. CDR3 nucleotide sequence: TGTGCCAGCAGTTACTCGAATGGGTTTGGCTACACCTTC.

The chain links TRBV7-6 to TRBJ1-1; D is ambiguous. CDR1 and CDR2 (germline): SGHVS, FNYEAQ. The CDR3 consists of 13 residues. Trimming took 1 base from V and 3 from J, leaving 6 bases between them. CDR3 loop: CASSLGSDTEAFF. The CDR3 bases are TGTGCCAGCAGCTTAGGGTCGGACACTGAAGCTTTCTTT. Complete variable domain (other parts from reference TRBV7-6 and TRBJ1-1): GAGVSQSPRYKVTKRGQDVALRCDPISGHVSLYWYRQALGQGPEFLTYFNYEAQQDKSGLPNDRFSAERPEGSISTLTIQRTEQRDSAMYRCASSLGSDTEAFFGQGTRLTVV.

This rearrangement joins TRBV15 to TRBJ2-7; D unresolved. This CDR3 spans 14 amino acids. Germline lookup yields CDR1 LNHNV and CDR2 YYDKDF (reference sequence). With 0 bases removed from V and 4 bases from J, the gap between germline ends came to 10 bases. The CDR3 DNA reads TGTGCCACCAGCAGAGATATGGGCACATACGAGCAGTACGTC. Translation gives CATSRDMGTYEQYV.

V usage is TRBV19 and J usage is TRBJ1-2, with D perhaps matching TRBD1 (5 bases). This CDR3 has 11 amino acids. V was clipped by 4 bases and J by 11 bases, with 11 bases between them. CDR1 and CDR2 (germline): LNHDA, SQIVND (reference sequence). The CDR3 sequence: CASSTRRDYTF. The CDR3 nucleotides are TGTGCCAGTAGTACCCGCAGGGATTACACCTTC.

This sequence joins TRBV5-1 and TRBJ1-5, with unresolved D. The germline V gene has CDR1 SGHRS and CDR2 YFSETQ. The CDR3 has 12 amino acids. Trimming pared 8 bases from V and 6 bases from J, leaving 12 bases between. CDR3 nucleotides: TGCGCCAGTTCCAGTGGTCTTCAGCCCCAGCATTTT. Its translation: CASSSGLQPQHF.

This clonotype came up a few times. The V gene is TRBV7-2, the J gene TRBJ2-5; D call uncertain. CDR3 size: 15 residues. Germline-derived CDR1 and CDR2 are SGHTA and FQGNSA. The V end was cut by 4 bases, the J end by 4 bases, with 16 bases between. The CDR3 sequence: CASSSWAHYPETQYF. CDR3 in DNA: TGTGCCAGCAGCTCGTGGGCGCACTACCCAGAGACCCAGTACTTC.

This chain uses TRBV24-1 with TRBJ2-3, with 7 bases lining up with TRBD2. The V segment lost 7 bases and the J segment 2 bases; nucleotides outside the gene matches: 5. Looked up from germline, CDR1 is KGHDR and CDR2 is SFDVKD. The CDR3 has 14 amino acids. The DNA of the CDR3 is TGTGCCACCAGAGCGGGGCGGAACACAGATACGCAGTATTTT. It yields the protein CATRAGRNTDTQYF.

This clonotype was seen only a few times. The chain recombines TRBV7-3 with TRBJ2-6, with D uncertain. The germline V gene has CDR1 SGHTA and CDR2 FQGTGA. The CDR3 covers 15 residues. V lost 2 bases to trimming and J lost 0 bases, with 5 bases between them. CDR3 in DNA: TGTGCCAGCAGCTTAGCTTTCTCTGGGGCCAACGTCCTGACTTTC. The encoded protein is CASSLAFSGANVLTF.

This clonotype was found a few times. The chain recombines TRBV10-3 with TRBJ1-4; D gene uncertain. The V end lost 3 bases, the J end lost 4 bases, and 9 bases lay between the germline ends. The CDR3 has 14 residues. The germline gives CDR1 ENHRY, CDR2 SYGVKD. The CDR3 loop is CAISDWQLNEKLFF. Written as DNA, the CDR3 is TGTGCCATCAGTGACTGGCAGCTTAATGAAAAACTGTTTTTT.

This clonotype was observed a few times. V usage is TRBV5-1 and J usage is TRBJ2-3; TRBD1 agrees at 7 bases. The ends lost 7 bases at V and 2 bases at J; junction bases unmatched: 10. The CDR3 extends over 15 amino acids. CDR1 and CDR2 from the germline V gene are SGHRS and YFSETQ. CDR3 region: CASCDRDSHTDTQYF. The DNA of the CDR3 is TGCGCCAGCTGCGACCGGGACAGCCACACAGATACGCAGTATTTT.

The gene calls are TRBV5-1 and TRBJ1-2; D gene unclear. The CDR3 sequence is 16 residues long. Trimming left V 0 bases short and J 8 bases short, with 20 bases between. Germline-derived CDR1 and CDR2 are SGHRS and YFSETQ. The DNA of the CDR3 is TGCGCCAGCAGCTTGGCGGGGATAAGGCCTGCTGGAGGCTACACCTTC. As protein: CASSLAGIRPAGGYTF.

V usage is TRBV6-5 and J usage is TRBJ1-4; maybe TRBD1 (6 bases). V lost 5 bases and J lost 0, with 13 bases in between. Germline assignment: CDR1 MNHEY and CDR2 SVGAGI. This CDR3 has 16 amino acids. The CDR3 DNA reads as TGTGCCAGCAGTACGCGGGGGGCTGCAACTAATGAAAAACTGTTTTTT. Its protein product is CASSTRGAATNEKLFF.